This T cell receptor beta chain originates from a study of blood T cell repertoires in COVID-19. Study background: T cells, B-cell-depleted T cells, or PBMCs provided the cDNA or gDNA that served as material.

This clone was picked up one time. How the authors handled the data: Amplifying reference gene primers gave estimates of nucleated cell counts. The method was immunoSEQ multiplex PCR; TCRdb's version includes in-frame clones alone and lacks a portion of them. V and J calls and clone size are copied from that table; D and trimming were computed from the DNA. The sample yields under 85,000 clones, around 85% seen once. Per the germline V gene, CDR1 is LGHDT and CDR2 is YNNKEL (reference sequence). The CDR3 consists of 14 residues. The junction had 7 bases not matched to a gene; V was cut back by 7 bases and J by 5 bases.

The receptor was derived from a woman over 75 with active or convalescent COVID-19. The sequenced material came from peripheral blood. The V gene is TRBV3-1 (or the pseudogene TRBV3-2), the J gene TRBJ2-2, with 7 bases that match TRBD2. CDR3 sequence reads: CASTSSGTTGELFF. DNA of the CDR3: TGTGCCAGCACCTCTAGCGGAACAACCGGGGAGCTGTTTTTT.